This T cell receptor (beta chain) was recorded in a study of T-cell memory formation after mild COVID-19. Germline lookup yields CDR1 SGHVS and CDR2 FQNEAQ. CDR3 length: 16 amino acids. After removal of 5 bases from V and 2 bases from J, the junction contained 11 bases not matched to a gene. One entry per CDR3 protein, called by TCRdb with MiXCR from the 5' RACE reads. The repertoire holds about 340,000 distinct CDR3 sequences, with roughly 15% as singletons. The gene calls are TRBV7-8 and TRBJ1-1; 7 bases align to TRBD1. The sequence derives from a man between 18 and 35 years old who had mild COVID-19 (a few samples of this study predate the infection). Cell type and time point are not known. The sequencing sample was made of PBMCs or a T cell subset sorted from them (not recorded which). For the CDR3, the DNA is TGTGCCAGCAGCCTGCAGGGGGTCACCTTCAACACTGAAGCTTTCTTT. It yields the protein CASSLQGVTFNTEAFF.